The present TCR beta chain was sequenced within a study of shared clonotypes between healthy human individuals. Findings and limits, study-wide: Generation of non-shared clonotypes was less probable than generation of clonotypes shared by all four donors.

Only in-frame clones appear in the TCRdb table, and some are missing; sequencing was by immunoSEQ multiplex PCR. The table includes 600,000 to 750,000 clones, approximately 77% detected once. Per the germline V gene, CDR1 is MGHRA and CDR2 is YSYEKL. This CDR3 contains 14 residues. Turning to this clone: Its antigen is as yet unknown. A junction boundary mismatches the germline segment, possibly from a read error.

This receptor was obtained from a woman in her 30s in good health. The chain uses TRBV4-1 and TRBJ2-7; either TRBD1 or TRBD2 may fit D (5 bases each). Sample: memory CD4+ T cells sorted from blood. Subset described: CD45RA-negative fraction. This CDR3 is CASSQALGVYEQYF. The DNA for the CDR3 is TGTGCCAGCAGCCAAGCACTGGGGGTCTACGAGCAGTACTTC.